This T cell receptor (beta chain) derives from a study of shared clonotypes between healthy human individuals. J gave up 4 bases and V 3 bases, and 8 bases lay outside the gene matches. Germline CDR1 is MNHNS and CDR2 is SASEGT. This CDR3 comprises 15 residues. All donors qualified as healthy HIV-negative adults and had experienced no recent acute infections or vaccinations. Whole-study findings and limits: An effect of sequencing depth on clonotype sharing among donors was expected.

As for this clone: Its antigen is currently unknown.

It was across several immunoSEQ plates that each subset's genomic DNA was evenly split. Clones were sequenced by immunoSEQ multiplex PCR, and TCRdb holds only the in-frame ones, with some missing. Seen here are approximately 440,000 clones, roughly three quarters observed once, and the top ten hold around 12%. The chain couples TRBV6-1 to TRBJ2-7; TRBD2 matches 8 bases. This TCR was sampled from a woman in her 40s in good health. Some clones in this sample may be carry-over from other donors' samples. Sequencing used PBMCs. The CDR3 nucleotides read TGTGCCAGCAGTGATGCCGGACTAGCCGAGTACGAGCAGTACTTC. Its translation: CASSDAGLAEYEQYF.